A single sample is the source of the 17 T cell receptor beta chains below, sequenced in a study of cytomegalovirus exposure and HLA in healthy donors. Primers included in the PCR were 60 Vbeta and 13 Jbeta primers. Sequencing was performed with immunoSEQ multiplex PCR; in TCRdb, only in-frame clones are kept and a portion is missing. Seen here are 150,000 to 200,000 clones, roughly four fifths observed once, and the top ten hold around 9%. Specimen: PBMCs. The receptor source for this set is a male donor in good health and CMV-seropositive.

The chain uses TRBV10-3 and TRBJ2-3; 8 bases align to TRBD2. This CDR3 has 14 amino acids. J gave up 6 bases and V 8 bases, and 10 bases lay outside the gene matches. The germline CDR1 and CDR2 sequences are ENHRY and SYGVKD. CDR3 nucleotide sequence: TGTGCCATCGTGAGGAGCGGGAGTCTGGATACGCAGTATTTT. Its translation: CAIVRSGSLDTQYF.

The V and J genes are TRBV19 and TRBJ2-1; 10 bases are shared with TRBD1. The trim removed 5 bases at V and 3 bases at J, leaving 7 bases unmatched. The germline CDR1 and CDR2 sequences are LNHDA and SQIVND (reference sequence). The CDR3 runs 16 residues. The CDR3 DNA reads TGTGCCAGTAGTCCCCGGACAGGGGGGTTCTACAATGAGCAGTTCTTC. Amino acids: CASSPRTGGFYNEQFF.

V and J are TRBV7-2 and TRBJ2-2; 7 bases line up with TRBD2. The CDR3 totals 15 residues. The germline gives CDR1 SGHTA, CDR2 FQGNSA. The V and J ends lost 2 bases and 6 bases, in that order; junction bases with no gene match: 6. In DNA form, the CDR3 reads TGTGCCAGCAGCTTATATAGGCTAGCGGCCGGGGAGCTGTTTTTT. As protein: CASSLYRLAAGELFF. Supplemented by reference TRBV7-2 and TRBJ2-2, the full variable domain reads GAGVSQSPSNKVTEKGKDVELRCDPISGHTALYWYRQSLGQGLEFLIYFQGNSAPDKSGLPSDRFSAERTGGSVSTLTIQRTQQEDSAVYLCASSLYRLAAGELFFGEGSRLTVL.

The sample holds a few counts of this clone. This sequence joins TRBV19 and TRBJ1-1, with 11 bases matching TRBD1. Germline V gives CDR1 LNHDA, CDR2 SQIVND (reference sequence). The V gene end was trimmed by 5 bases and the J gene end by 1 base; junction bases not matched to a gene: 3. CDR3 size: 15 residues. The CDR3: CASSPGQGANTEAFF. The DNA for the CDR3 is TGTGCCAGTAGTCCTGGACAGGGGGCGAACACTGAAGCTTTCTTT.

The chain combines TRBV7-6 with TRBJ2-7, with D uncertain. Germline V gene sequence: CDR1 SGHVS, CDR2 FNYEAQ. The CDR3 totals 16 residues. Trimming cost V 2 bases and J 0 bases, with 14 bases left between them. Written as DNA, the CDR3 is TGTGCCAGCAGCTTAAATCTCCAGTCCAGCTCCTACGAGCAGTACTTC. Its protein is CASSLNLQSSSYEQYF.

A few counts support this clone. The same CDR3 can be traced to other DNA sequences in this sample. The V gene is TRBV7-6, the J gene TRBJ2-7, with 8 bases fitting TRBD1. CDR3 length: 15 amino acids. CDR1 is SGHVS and CDR2 is FNYEAQ in the germline V gene. V trimming: 1 base; J trimming: 7 bases; junction bases outside the gene matches: 9. CDR3 DNA: TGTGCCAGCAGCTTAGGGAGCAGGGGGCGCCGAGAGCAGTACTTC. Residues: CASSLGSRGRREQYF.

V and J are TRBV10-2 and TRBJ2-1; weak D call: TRBD2 (6 bases). This CDR3 is 12 amino acids long. V lost 10 bases to trimming and J lost 4 bases, with 11 bases between them. CDR1 and CDR2 from the germline V gene are WSHSY and SAAADI. Here the CDR3 reads CATGLSYNEQFF. The DNA for the CDR3 is TGCGCCACCGGACTAAGTTACAATGAGCAGTTCTTC.

The count of this clone is one. This CDR3 reads CASSLATTGGDEQYF. The CDR3, as DNA: TGCGCCAGCAGCTTGGCCACGACGGGAGGGGACGAGCAGTACTTC. This rearrangement joins TRBV5-1 to TRBJ2-7, with TRBD2 matching 8 bases. Germline loops: CDR1 SGHRS, CDR2 YFSETQ. V was clipped by 0 bases and J by 5 bases; unmatched bases: 7. CDR3 length: 15 residues.

J is TRBJ2-2 and V is TRBV28; D gene uncertain. The CDR3 runs to 13 residues. Germline CDR1 MDHEN, CDR2 SYDVKM. V was pared by 6 bases and J by 0 bases, with 5 bases between. The CDR3 loop reads CASRDTNTGELFF. The CDR3 DNA reads as TGTGCCAGCAGAGACACGAACACCGGGGAGCTGTTTTTT.

A note on this clone: The same CDR3 is also encoded by other DNA sequences in this sample. This chain uses TRBV5-1 with TRBJ1-1, with D possibly being TRBD1 (5 bases). Germline assignment: CDR1 SGHRS and CDR2 YFSETQ. V shed 2 bases and J shed 1 base, with 6 bases lying between them. The CDR3 consists of 13 residues. The CDR3 DNA sequence: TGCGCCAGCAGCTTTCAGGGGAACACTGAAGCTTTCTTT. Translated: CASSFQGNTEAFF. The variable domain in full, completed from reference TRBV5-1 and TRBJ1-1, reads KAGVTQTPRYLIKTRGQQVTLSCSPISGHRSVSWYQQTPGQGLQFLFEYFSETQRNKGNFPGRFSGRQFSNSRSEMNVSTLELGDSALYLCASSFQGNTEAFFGQGTRLTVV.

The genes are TRBV19 and TRBJ2-3, with 7 bases that match TRBD2. CDR3 length: 16 amino acids. Germline-derived CDR1 and CDR2 are LNHDA and SQIVND (reference sequence). V was pared by 5 bases and J by 2 bases, with 10 bases of the junction left unmatched. CDR3 in DNA: TGTGCCAGTAGTGCCCCTAGCGGAGGGATCACAGATACGCAGTATTTT. Translating gives CASSAPSGGITDTQYF.

The chain uses TRBV10-1 and TRBJ2-1; 8 bases map to TRBD1. V lost 4 bases to trimming and J lost 8 bases; unmatched junction nucleotides: 10. The CDR3 runs 15 residues. From germline, CDR1 is WNHNN and CDR2 SYGVQD (reference sequence). The CDR3 coding sequence is TGCGCCAGCAGTGTAGGGGACAGGACCTGGGATGAGCAGTTCTTC. Its translation: CASSVGDRTWDEQFF.

The chain links TRBV6-1 to TRBJ2-5; the match to TRBD1 covers 8 bases. Germline CDR1 and CDR2: MNHNS and SASEGT. This CDR3 spans 13 amino acids. V dropped 6 bases and J dropped 1; count of bases not matched to a gene: 1. DNA for the CDR3: TGTGCCAGCAGCAGGGGGCCCCAAGAGACCCAGTACTTC. Amino acids: CASSRGPQETQYF.

This clone was seen more than once but under ten times. The V gene is TRBV7-8, the J gene TRBJ1-5; unclear D gene. V was trimmed by 6 bases and J by 9 bases, leaving 15 bases between them. Per the germline V gene, CDR1 is SGHVS and CDR2 is FQNEAQ. There are 13 residues in the CDR3. CDR3 sequence reads: CASRYNKHLPQHF. The DNA for the CDR3 is TGTGCCAGCAGATACAACAAACATCTGCCCCAGCATTTT.

CDR3 protein: CASSFLTGGDGYTF. The CDR3 nucleotides read TGTGCCAGCAGTTTCCTGACAGGGGGAGATGGCTACACCTTC. This chain connects TRBV27 to TRBJ1-2, with 9 bases that match TRBD1. Germline CDR1 is MNHEY and CDR2 is SMNVEV (reference sequence). The CDR3 is 14 amino acids. Germline trimming cut 3 bases from V and 6 bases from J; bases unmatched to any gene: 5.

This clone was found a few times. The chain joins TRBV10-3 to TRBJ1-1, with 11 bases lining up with TRBD1. The CDR3 has 15 residues. Germline trimming cut 4 bases from V and 4 bases from J; bases unmatched to any gene: 5. Germline lookup yields CDR1 ENHRY and CDR2 SYGVKD. The chain's CDR3 is CAISGWDRGGTEAFF. CDR3 DNA sequence: TGTGCCATCAGTGGATGGGACAGGGGGGGCACTGAAGCTTTCTTT.

The gene calls are TRBV5-8 and TRBJ1-1; D is possibly TRBD1 (5 bases). CDR1 is SGHTS, CDR2 YDEGEE, per germline. V lost 6 bases, J lost 3 bases, and 21 bases lay in between. The CDR3 runs 16 residues. The CDR3 coding sequence is TGTGCCAGCACCCCACCCTCAGGGCAGATGGACACTGAAGCTTTCTTT. It specifies CASTPPSGQMDTEAFF.